Following are 22 T cell receptor beta chains from one sample sequenced in a study of cytomegalovirus exposure and HLA in healthy donors. Vbeta (60) and Jbeta (13) primers were used in the PCR. Measured with immunoSEQ multiplex PCR; TCRdb has only the in-frame clones, and not every one. Of some 87,000 clones in the sample, roughly 73% were seen once. Sequencing used PBMCs. The receptor source for this set is a man aged 50 or older in good health and CMV-seropositive.

On this clone: The junction does not match germline at one end; this may be a read error. The rearrangement uses TRBV5-1 and TRBJ1-6, with D maybe TRBD1 (5 bases). The CDR3 runs 15 residues. CDR1 is SGHRS and CDR2 is YFSETQ in the germline V gene. CDR3 sequence (DNA): TGCGCCAGCAGCCTGGCAGGGAATACGAATTCACCCCTCAACTTT. Encoded protein: CASSLAGNTNSPLNF. Full variable domain (outside the CDR3, taken from reference TRBV5-1 and TRBJ1-6): KAGVTQTPRYLIKTRGQQVTLSCSPISGHRSVSWYQQTPGQGLQFLFEYFSETQRNKGNFPGRFSGRQFSNSRSEMNVSTLELGDSALYLCASSLAGNTNSPLNFGNGTRLTVT.

This chain joins TRBV2 and TRBJ1-1; a possible D gene is TRBD1 (6 bases). V was pared by 7 bases and J by 4 bases, with 10 bases between. CDR1 and CDR2 from the germline V gene are SNHLY and FYNNEI. The CDR3 runs to 12 residues. CDR3 DNA sequence: TGTGCCAGCACTCGAGGGGGCACTGAAGCTTTCTTT. Protein sequence: CASTRGGTEAFF.

The chain combines TRBV5-4 with TRBJ2-6; D unresolved. The CDR3 has 13 residues. Per germline, CDR1 SGHNT and CDR2 YYREEE (reference sequence). V was trimmed by 7 bases and J by 0 bases, leaving 5 bases between them. CDR3 amino acids: CASLFSGANVLTF. DNA for the CDR3: TGTGCCAGCCTGTTCTCTGGGGCCAACGTCCTGACTTTC.

The chain links TRBV30 to TRBJ2-3, with D possibly being TRBD2 (6 bases). The CDR3 loop spans 12 amino acids. CDR1 is GTSNPN and CDR2 is SVGIG in the germline V gene (reference sequence). V was cut by 3 bases and J by 4 bases, with 8 bases left in between. This CDR3 reads CAWRTSADTQYF. The CDR3 region has the DNA TGTGCCTGGAGGACTAGTGCAGATACGCAGTATTTT. Looking up the rest from reference TRBV30 and TRBJ2-3 gives the full variable domain: SQTIHQWPATLVQPVGSPLSLECTVEGTSNPNLYWYRQAAGRGLQLLFYSVGIGQISSEVPQNLSASRPQDRQFILSSKKLLLSDSGFYLCAWRTSADTQYFGPGTRLTVL.

This clone showed up just once. This rearrangement joins TRBV4-1 to TRBJ2-1, with D maybe TRBD1 (5 bases). The CDR3 is 14 amino acids. Per the germline V gene, CDR1 is MGHRA and CDR2 is YSYEKL. V dropped 1 base and J dropped 7 bases, with 11 bases sitting between them. This CDR3 reads CASSQGGRVNEQFF. Written as DNA, the CDR3 is TGCGCCAGCAGCCAAGGTGGCAGGGTGAATGAGCAGTTCTTC.

Comment on this clone: A junction end diverges from the germline sequence, so it may reflect a read error. The J gene is TRBJ1-6, the V gene TRBV28; D perhaps matches TRBD1 (6 bases). The CDR3 totals 12 residues. CDR1 and CDR2 from the germline V gene are MDHEN and SYDVKM. The CDR3 region has the DNA TGTGCCAGCAGTTTTTCGACAGGATATAGGTACTTT. Protein sequence: CASSFSTGYRYF.

The genes are TRBV13 and TRBJ2-1, with TRBD2 matching 10 bases. With V trimmed by 3 bases and J by 9 bases, 11 bases remained unmatched. CDR3 length equals 16 residues. From germline, CDR1 is PRHDT and CDR2 FYEKMQ (reference sequence). CDR3 protein: CASSFRESGGAIEQFF. DNA for the CDR3: TGTGCCAGCAGCTTTAGAGAGAGCGGGGGGGCTATTGAGCAGTTCTTC.

The V call is TRBV18, the J call TRBJ2-7, with 7 bases lining up with TRBD1. V lost 3 bases, J lost 0 bases, and 8 bases stayed unmatched. CDR3 size: 16 residues. Germline V gene lookup returns CDR1 KGHSH and CDR2 LQKENI. The CDR3 coding sequence is TGTGCCAGCTCACCCCAAGGGACAGTCAGCTCCTACGAGCAGTACTTC. Its translation is CASSPQGTVSSYEQYF.

This chain links TRBV19 with TRBJ1-6, with D unresolved. Per germline, CDR1 LNHDA and CDR2 SQIVND (reference sequence). The CDR3 extends over 15 amino acids. V lost 2 bases to trimming and J lost 7 bases, with 12 bases between them. The CDR3 spells CASSITRGGNSPLHF. The CDR3 DNA sequence: TGTGCCAGTAGTATAACCCGGGGAGGCAATTCACCCCTCCACTTT.

This sequence joins TRBV30 and TRBJ1-5; the match to TRBD1 covers 7 bases. The germline CDR1 and CDR2 sequences are GTSNPN and SVGIG (reference sequence). The CDR3 covers 14 residues. V lost 3 bases and J lost 8; bases outside the gene matches: 10. Here the CDR3 DNA reads TGTGCCTGGAGACGCGGGACAGTTCAGGAGCCCCAGCATTTT. Protein: CAWRRGTVQEPQHF. Using reference TRBV30 and TRBJ1-5 for the parts outside the CDR3, the full variable domain is SQTIHQWPATLVQPVGSPLSLECTVEGTSNPNLYWYRQAAGRGLQLLFYSVGIGQISSEVPQNLSASRPQDRQFILSSKKLLLSDSGFYLCAWRRGTVQEPQHFGDGTRLSIL.

This clone occurred a few times. This chain uses TRBV5-1 with TRBJ1-4; D call uncertain. Trimming left V 5 bases short and J 6 bases short, with 11 bases between. Looked up from germline, CDR1 is SGHRS and CDR2 is YFSETQ. CDR3 length: 13 amino acids. The CDR3 DNA is TGCGCCAGCAGAGAGAACAGTTATGAAAAACTGTTTTTT. Translating gives CASRENSYEKLFF.

V usage is TRBV7-9 and J usage is TRBJ2-1; TRBD2 might be the D (5 bases). The CDR3 length is 14 residues. Trimming stripped 5 bases from V and 5 bases from J, with 13 bases between. From germline, CDR1 is SEHNR and CDR2 FQNEAQ (reference sequence). The DNA for the CDR3 is TGTGCCAGCAGCCCAGACGGGGTCAACAATGAGCAGTTCTTC. It codes for CASSPDGVNNEQFF.

The chain has TRBV19 and TRBJ1-6, with D possibly being TRBD1 (5 bases). V shed 3 bases and J shed 9 bases, with 21 bases lying between them. The length of the CDR3 is 17 residues. CDR1 LNHDA and CDR2 SQIVND come from the germline V gene (reference sequence). CDR3 nucleotide sequence: TGTGCCAGTAGTATTTCCCCAATACAGGCGGACGGTTCACCCCTCCACTTT. Translation: CASSISPIQADGSPLHF.

V usage is TRBV9 and J usage is TRBJ2-3; a weak D match, TRBD2 (5 bases). CDR3 size: 15 residues. V gave up 0 bases and J gave up 3 bases, with 11 bases separating them. Per germline, CDR1 SGDLS and CDR2 YYNGEE. This chain's CDR3 is CASSVDPGLTDTQYF. The CDR3 nucleotides read TGTGCCAGCAGCGTAGACCCGGGGTTAACAGATACGCAGTATTTT.

The gene calls are TRBV7-8 and TRBJ1-1; perhaps TRBD1 as D (6 bases). The CDR3 sequence is 19 residues long. The V end was cut by 5 bases, the J end by 1 base, with 26 bases between. Germline V CDR1 and CDR2: SGHVS, FQNEAQ. CDR3 DNA sequence: TGTGCCAGCAGCCCCTATAGAGAGGGGATACAGGGTACGAACACTGAAGCTTTCTTT. It encodes CASSPYREGIQGTNTEAFF.

This clone came up a few times. J is TRBJ2-1 and V is TRBV5-1, with 9 bases lining up with TRBD1. Trimming cost V 0 bases and J 10 bases; bases outside gene matches: 2. CDR1 is SGHRS and CDR2 is YFSETQ in the germline V gene. The CDR3 loop spans 13 amino acids. The CDR3 DNA reads TGCGCCAGCAGCTTGGAGGGGACAGGGGAGCAGTTCTTC. Protein product: CASSLEGTGEQFF.

The V gene is TRBV5-8, the J gene TRBJ1-5; the match to TRBD1 covers 10 bases. This CDR3 is 17 amino acids long. V trimming: 2 bases; J trimming: 3 bases; junction bases outside the gene matches: 8. CDR1 and CDR2 from the germline V gene are SGHTS and YDEGEE. CDR3 region: CASSFMGTGDVNQPQHF. CDR3 DNA: TGTGCCAGCAGCTTTATGGGGACAGGGGACGTCAATCAGCCCCAGCATTTT.

This clone was counted a few times. CDR3 in amino acids: CASSIDRNTGELFF. The CDR3, as DNA: TGTGCCAGTAGTATAGACAGAAACACCGGGGAGCTGTTTTTT. The V and J genes are TRBV19 and TRBJ2-2; D unclear. Trimming took off 0 bases at V and 2 bases at J, with 4 bases between the two ends. Germline V gene data show CDR1 as LNHDA and CDR2 as SQIVND (reference sequence). The CDR3 spans 14 residues.

The CDR3 coding sequence is TGTGCCAGCAGCCCCGGGACTAGCGGGGGAACGACCCAAGAGACCCAGTACTTC. Translation: CASSPGTSGGTTQETQYF. V is TRBV9 and J is TRBJ2-5; TRBD2 matches at 14 bases. This CDR3 spans 18 amino acids. Germline loops: CDR1 SGDLS, CDR2 YYNGEE. Trimming at V came to 4 bases and at J to 1 base, leaving 9 bases not matched to a gene.

CDR3: CASIRLTRHNRKTQYF. CDR3 bases: TGTGCCAGCATCCGCCTGACTAGACACAATCGGAAGACCCAGTACTTC. V gene TRBV25-1 combines with J gene TRBJ2-5; the D gene is possibly TRBD2 (6 bases). V dropped 7 bases and J dropped 6 bases, with 24 bases sitting between them. This CDR3 is 16 amino acids long. Per the germline V gene, CDR1 is MGHDK and CDR2 is SYGVNS.

V usage is TRBV2 and J usage is TRBJ2-5, with 11 bases that match TRBD2. The CDR3 runs to 16 residues. Germline CDR1 reads SNHLY; CDR2 reads FYNNEI. After removal of 8 bases from V and 4 bases from J, the junction contained 12 bases not matched to a gene. This CDR3 reads CASSTSGGSYRETQYF. The CDR3 DNA reads TGTGCCAGCTCTACTAGCGGGGGCAGTTATCGAGAGACCCAGTACTTC.

The chain uses TRBV7-8 and TRBJ2-7; 7 bases align to TRBD2. J gave up 7 bases and V 5 bases, and 8 bases lay outside the gene matches. CDR3 length: 13 residues. Germline V CDR1 and CDR2: SGHVS, FQNEAQ. CDR3 in DNA: TGTGCCAGCAGCCCCAAGGGAGGGTGTGAGCAGTACTTC. This codes for CASSPKGGCEQYF.